This T cell receptor beta chain came from a study of Tregs in tolerant kidney transplant recipients. Study results and caveats: Findings come from small patient numbers and require larger validation. Biological reproducibility was not directly addressed, but technical replication error appeared minimal. Expanding Tregs on activated donor B cells appeared to best identify donor-specific TCRbeta clones.

Produced via immunoSEQ multiplex PCR; TCRdb's table is partial and in-frame only. The sample includes approximately 90,000 clones, roughly nine tenths seen only once; the top ten take roughly 4.3%. Germline trimming cut 2 bases from V and 4 bases from J; bases unmatched to any gene: 11. Germline V gene data show CDR1 as SGDLS and CDR2 as YYNGEE. This CDR3 is built from 16 residues. Unstimulated regulatory T cells (CD4+CD25+CD127-), CD4+CD25- non-regulatory cells, CD4 and CD8 cells were FACS-sorted from thawed PBMCs. A note on this clone: Its antigen is unknown.

The rearrangement joins TRBV9 to TRBJ2-7; 8 positions agree with TRBD2. The sequence was obtained from a human donor in good health. Sequencing was performed on CD8+ T cells from blood. The CDR3 sequence is CASSVDFGGAGYEQYF. CDR3 sequence (DNA): TGTGCCAGCAGCGTCGATTTCGGGGGGGCCGGTTACGAGCAGTACTTC.